The 21 T cell receptor beta chains listed next were all sequenced from one sample in a study of shared clonotypes between healthy human individuals. TCRdb's table, derived via immunoSEQ multiplex PCR, lists solely in-frame clones and lacks some. The table records under 600,000 clones, 95% to 98% of them present only once. Naive CD8 isolation took CD45RO-negative cells positively selected for CCR7 and excluded terminally differentiated effector memory CD45RA+ cells. Sequencing input: naive CD8+ T cells sorted from blood. Every receptor here comes from a man in his thirties or forties in good health.

The chain employs TRBV29-1 and TRBJ2-1; D remains ambiguous. Trimming cost V 6 bases and J 9 bases, with 9 bases left between them. The V gene's germline CDR1 is SQVTM and CDR2 ANQGSEA. The CDR3 runs 10 residues. The DNA of the CDR3 is TGCAGCGTCCTGGTGGGTGAGCAGTTCTTC. This codes for CSVLVGEQFF.

V gene TRBV18 combines with J gene TRBJ2-7, with 13 positions matching TRBD2. Germline V gene sequence: CDR1 KGHSH, CDR2 LQKENI. This CDR3 is 14 amino acids long. The ends lost 3 bases at V and 12 bases at J; junction bases unmatched: 8. This CDR3 reads CASSPGLAGDVLYF. As DNA, the CDR3 is TGTGCCAGCTCACCCGGACTAGCGGGAGACGTACTGTACTTC. Full variable domain (remainder filled in from reference TRBV18 and TRBJ2-7): NAGVMQNPRHLVRRRGQEARLRCSPMKGHSHVYWYRQLPEEGLKFMVYLQKENIIDESGMPKERFSAEFPKEGPSILRIQQVVRGDSAAYFCASSPGLAGDVLYFGPGTRLTVT.

This clone has just one count. V is TRBV9 and J is TRBJ2-1, with TRBD1 as a possible D gene (6 bases). The germline CDR1 and CDR2 sequences are SGDLS and YYNGEE. The CDR3 runs 16 residues. Trimming pared 2 bases from V and 2 bases from J, leaving 14 bases between. CDR3 nucleotide sequence: TGTGCCAGCAGCGTTCGGACAGAAGGGGCCTACAATGAGCAGTTCTTC. Residues: CASSVRTEGAYNEQFF.

The chain joins TRBV2 to TRBJ2-7, with TRBD2 matching 10 bases. The CDR3 is 14 residues long. V gave up 5 bases and J gave up 2 bases; unmatched junction bases: 3. From germline, CDR1 is SNHLY and CDR2 FYNNEI. The DNA for the CDR3 is TGTGCCAGCAGTACTCTAGCGGGGGCCTACGAGCAGTACTTC. It codes for CASSTLAGAYEQYF.

The chain links TRBV5-1 to TRBJ2-7; possibly TRBD1 for D (6 bases). Per germline, CDR1 SGHRS and CDR2 YFSETQ. The length of the CDR3 is 16 residues. Between the trimmed V and J ends, which lost 4 bases and 0 bases, there was a span of 17 bases. CDR3 nucleotide sequence: TGCGCCAGCAGCATGCGGACAGATAGAAGCTCCTACGAGCAGTACTTC. The encoded protein is CASSMRTDRSSYEQYF.

This chain uses TRBV7-9 with TRBJ1-1; D is unclear. The length of the CDR3 is 14 residues. With 4 bases removed from V and 1 base from J, the gap between germline ends came to 10 bases. CDR1 SEHNR and CDR2 FQNEAQ come from the germline V gene (reference sequence). Written as DNA, the CDR3 is TGTGCCAGCAGCTCTAAGCATGGGAACACTGAAGCTTTCTTT. Residues: CASSSKHGNTEAFF.

The V call is TRBV6-5, the J call TRBJ2-7; D is possibly TRBD1 (6 bases). Germline CDR1 and CDR2: MNHEY and SVGAGI. The ends were cut back, 3 bases at V and 2 bases at J, with 17 bases in the middle. The CDR3 consists of 16 residues. CDR3 loop: CASSYFPGQEAYEQYF. The CDR3 DNA reads TGTGCCAGCAGTTATTTTCCGGGACAAGAAGCCTACGAGCAGTACTTC.

The chain has TRBV28 and TRBJ1-5; no firm D call. Germline lookup yields CDR1 MDHEN and CDR2 SYDVKM. Deletions cut 2 bases from V and 5 bases from J, with 7 bases between. The CDR3 is 13 residues long. The CDR3 loop reads CASSLILYQPQHF. For the CDR3, the DNA is TGTGCCAGCAGTTTAATCCTTTATCAGCCCCAGCATTTT.

J is TRBJ2-7 and V is TRBV7-3; 9 bases match TRBD2. The trim removed 3 bases at V and 1 base at J, leaving 7 bases unmatched. The CDR3 is 16 amino acids. Germline V gene lookup returns CDR1 SGHTA and CDR2 FQGTGA. CDR3 nucleotides: TGTGCCAGCAGCTTGGAGGGAGCGGGAGGATCCTACGAGCAGTACTTC. This translates into CASSLEGAGGSYEQYF.

The chain employs TRBV7-9 and TRBJ1-3, with D hard to call. V was cut by 0 bases and J by 0 bases, with 9 bases left in between. Germline loops: CDR1 SEHNR, CDR2 FQNEAQ (reference sequence). There are 16 residues in the CDR3. In DNA, the CDR3 is TGTGCCAGCAGCTTAGCGTGGCGAGACTCTGGAAACACCATATATTTT. Protein: CASSLAWRDSGNTIYF. The whole variable domain, filled in from reference TRBV7-9 and TRBJ1-3, reads DTGVSQNPRHKITKRGQNVTFRCDPISEHNRLYWYRQTLGQGPEFLTYFQNEAQLEKSRLLSDRFSAERPKGSFSTLEIQRTEQGDSAMYLCASSLAWRDSGNTIYFGEGSWLTVV.

This sequence joins TRBV29-1 and TRBJ2-3; D is uncertain. Germline CDR1 is SQVTM and CDR2 is ANQGSEA. Trimming took off 3 bases at V and 4 bases at J, with 17 bases between the two ends. The CDR3 consists of 15 residues. Here the CDR3 reads CSVDGLELMSDTQYF. CDR3 DNA sequence: TGCAGCGTTGACGGGCTAGAGCTTATGTCAGATACGCAGTATTTT.

The J gene is TRBJ2-3, the V gene TRBV9; TRBD2 might be the D (6 bases). This CDR3 spans 15 amino acids. Germline V lookup: CDR1 SGDLS, CDR2 YYNGEE. V dropped 4 bases and J dropped 4 bases, with 16 bases sitting between them. The CDR3 DNA is TGTGCCAGCAGCAGGGGACGGGAGCCCCCAGATACGCAGTATTTT. Translation gives CASSRGREPPDTQYF.

The V gene is TRBV5-4, the J gene TRBJ1-1, with D uncertain. This CDR3 contains 11 residues. Per the germline V gene, CDR1 is SGHNT and CDR2 is YYREEE (reference sequence). Trimming pared 3 bases from V and 6 bases from J, leaving 6 bases between. CDR3 sequence reads: CASSSFAEAFF. CDR3 DNA sequence: TGTGCCAGCAGCTCTTTCGCTGAAGCTTTCTTT.

This chain connects TRBV5-4 to TRBJ2-1, with 13 bases fitting TRBD2. V shed 0 bases and J 6 bases; nucleotides not matched to a gene: 6. The CDR3 spans 17 residues. Germline CDR1 and CDR2: SGHNT and YYREEE (reference sequence). CDR3 amino acids: CASSLGTSGRRGNEQFF. In nucleotides, the CDR3 is TGTGCCAGCAGCTTGGGGACTAGCGGGAGACGGGGCAATGAGCAGTTCTTC.

This clone occurred once. The chain combines TRBV5-6 with TRBJ1-2; no clear D. Germline lookup yields CDR1 SGHDT and CDR2 YYEEEE. Between the trimmed V and J ends, which lost 0 bases and 6 bases, there was a span of 6 bases. The CDR3 is 12 residues long. The CDR3 nucleotides are TGTGCCAGCAGCTTGGGCCCCGATGGCTACACCTTC. Protein product: CASSLGPDGYTF.

V usage is TRBV7-3 and J usage is TRBJ2-3, with TRBD2 matching over 7 bases. Germline assignment: CDR1 SGHTA and CDR2 FQGTGA. The CDR3 covers 16 residues. The ends lost 5 bases at V and 2 bases at J; junction bases unmatched: 10. The CDR3 here is CASSPWASGNTDTQYF. The DNA of the CDR3 is TGTGCCAGCAGCCCTTGGGCTAGCGGTAACACAGATACGCAGTATTTT. Together with reference TRBV7-3 and TRBJ2-3, the CDR3 gives the full variable domain: GAGVSQTPSNKVTEKGKYVELRCDPISGHTALYWYRQSLGQGPEFLIYFQGTGAADDSGLPNDRFFAVRPEGSVSTLKIQRTERGDSAVYLCASSPWASGNTDTQYFGPGTRLTVL.

The chain employs TRBV27 and TRBJ1-5; D call uncertain. The CDR3 runs to 16 residues. V dropped 4 bases and J dropped 2 bases, with 15 bases sitting between them. CDR1 and CDR2 from the germline V gene are MNHEY and SMNVEV (reference sequence). The DNA for the CDR3 is TGTGCCAGCAGTTCGAAAGTGGGGTTGGGCAATCAGCCCCAGCATTTT. Encoded protein: CASSSKVGLGNQPQHF.

The chain links TRBV9 to TRBJ2-2; the D gene is possibly TRBD2 (5 bases). The V end lost 6 bases, the J end lost 6 bases, and 15 bases lay between the germline ends. This CDR3 region has 14 residues. Germline V gene data show CDR1 as SGDLS and CDR2 as YYNGEE. The CDR3 sequence: CASKDGMSSGELFF. CDR3 coding DNA: TGTGCCAGCAAAGACGGGATGAGCTCCGGGGAGCTGTTTTTT.

The V and J genes are TRBV7-2 and TRBJ2-1; unclear D gene. Germline lookup yields CDR1 SGHTA and CDR2 FQGNSA. The CDR3 extends over 11 amino acids. Between the trimmed V and J ends, which lost 5 bases and 15 bases, there was a span of 14 bases. The CDR3 DNA reads TGTGCCAGCAGCCTGGACCAGCAGCGGTTCTTC. Amino acid sequence: CASSLDQQRFF.

The chain couples TRBV19 to TRBJ2-3; 9 bases map to TRBD1. Unmatched junction bases numbered 4, after V lost 7 bases and J lost 2 bases. This CDR3 contains 14 residues. Germline V gene data show CDR1 as LNHDA and CDR2 as SQIVND (reference sequence). The CDR3 DNA is TGTGCCAGTATCGGACAGGGGTACACAGATACGCAGTATTTT. The encoded protein is CASIGQGYTDTQYF.

This rearrangement joins TRBV5-6 to TRBJ2-3; no firm D call. The CDR3 contains 14 residues. V dropped 0 bases and J dropped 2 bases, with 7 bases sitting between them. The V gene's germline CDR1 is SGHDT and CDR2 YYEEEE. The CDR3 protein is CASSLGSLTDTQYF. For the CDR3, the DNA is TGTGCCAGCAGCTTGGGCAGCCTCACAGATACGCAGTATTTT.